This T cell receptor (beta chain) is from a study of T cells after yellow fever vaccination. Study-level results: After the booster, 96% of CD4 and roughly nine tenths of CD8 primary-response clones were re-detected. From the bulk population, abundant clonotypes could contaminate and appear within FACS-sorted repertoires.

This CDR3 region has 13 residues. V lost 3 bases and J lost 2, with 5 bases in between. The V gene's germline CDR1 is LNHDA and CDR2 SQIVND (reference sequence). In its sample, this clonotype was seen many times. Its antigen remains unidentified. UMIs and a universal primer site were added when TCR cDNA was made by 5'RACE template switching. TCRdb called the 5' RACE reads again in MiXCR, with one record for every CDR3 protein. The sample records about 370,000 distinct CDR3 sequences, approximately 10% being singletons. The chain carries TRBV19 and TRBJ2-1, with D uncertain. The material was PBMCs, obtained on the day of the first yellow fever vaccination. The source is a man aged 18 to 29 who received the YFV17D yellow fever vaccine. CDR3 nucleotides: TGTGCCAGTAGTATTACACCCTACAATGAGCAGTTCTTC. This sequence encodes CASSITPYNEQFF. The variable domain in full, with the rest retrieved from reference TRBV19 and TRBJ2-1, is DGGITQSPKYLFRKEGQNVTLSCEQNLNHDAMYWYRQDPGQGLRLIYYSQIVNDFQKGDIAEGYSVSREKKESFPLTVTSAQKNPTAFYLCASSITPYNEQFFGPGTRLTVL.